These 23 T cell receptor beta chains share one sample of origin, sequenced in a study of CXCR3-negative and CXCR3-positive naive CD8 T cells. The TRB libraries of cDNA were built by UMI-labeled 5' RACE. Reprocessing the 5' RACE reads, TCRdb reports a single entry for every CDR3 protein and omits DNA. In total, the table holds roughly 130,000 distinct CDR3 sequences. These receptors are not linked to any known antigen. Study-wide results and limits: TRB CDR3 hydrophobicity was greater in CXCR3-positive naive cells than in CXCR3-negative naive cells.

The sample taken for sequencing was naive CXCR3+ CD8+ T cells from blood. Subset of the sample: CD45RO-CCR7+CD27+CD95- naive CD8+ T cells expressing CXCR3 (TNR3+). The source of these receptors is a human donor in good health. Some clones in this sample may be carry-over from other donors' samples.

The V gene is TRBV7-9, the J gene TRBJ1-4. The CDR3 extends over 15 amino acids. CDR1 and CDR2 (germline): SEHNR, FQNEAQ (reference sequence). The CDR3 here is CASSLAGSPNEKLFF. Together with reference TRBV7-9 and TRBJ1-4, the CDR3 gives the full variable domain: DTGVSQNPRHKITKRGQNVTFRCDPISEHNRLYWYRQTLGQGPEFLTYFQNEAQLEKSRLLSDRFSAERPKGSFSTLEIQRTEQGDSAMYLCASSLAGSPNEKLFFGSGTQLSVL.

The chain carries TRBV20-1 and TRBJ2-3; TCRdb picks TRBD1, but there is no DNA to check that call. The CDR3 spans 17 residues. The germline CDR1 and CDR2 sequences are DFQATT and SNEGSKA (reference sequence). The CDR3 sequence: CSARPATGEYWTDTQYF.

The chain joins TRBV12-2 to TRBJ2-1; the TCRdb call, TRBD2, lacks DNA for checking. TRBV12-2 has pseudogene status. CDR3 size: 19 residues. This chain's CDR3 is CASPLWEASGMSSFNEQFF.

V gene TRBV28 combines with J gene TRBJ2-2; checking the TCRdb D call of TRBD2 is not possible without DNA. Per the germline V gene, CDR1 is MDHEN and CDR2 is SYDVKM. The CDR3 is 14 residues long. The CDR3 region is CASCPIGDTGELFF.

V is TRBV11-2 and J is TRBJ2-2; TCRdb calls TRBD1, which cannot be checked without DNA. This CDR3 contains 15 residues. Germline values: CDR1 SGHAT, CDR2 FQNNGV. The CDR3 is CASSTGPGYSGELFF.

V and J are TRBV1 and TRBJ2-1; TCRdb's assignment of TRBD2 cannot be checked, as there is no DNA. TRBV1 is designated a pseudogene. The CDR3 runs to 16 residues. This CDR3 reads CTSSRASGETYNEQFF.

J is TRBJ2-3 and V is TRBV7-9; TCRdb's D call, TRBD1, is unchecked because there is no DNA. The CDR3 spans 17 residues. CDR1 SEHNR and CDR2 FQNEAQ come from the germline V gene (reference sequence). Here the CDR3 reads CASSAAWGREDADTQYF. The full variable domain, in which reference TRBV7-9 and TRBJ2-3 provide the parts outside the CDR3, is DTGVSQNPRHKITKRGQNVTFRCDPISEHNRLYWYRQTLGQGPEFLTYFQNEAQLEKSRLLSDRFSAERPKGSFSTLEIQRTEQGDSAMYLCASSAAWGREDADTQYFGPGTRLTVL.

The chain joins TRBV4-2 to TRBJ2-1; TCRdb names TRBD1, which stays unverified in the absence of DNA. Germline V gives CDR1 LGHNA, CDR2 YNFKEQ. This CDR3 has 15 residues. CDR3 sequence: CASSQTTGDYNEQFF.

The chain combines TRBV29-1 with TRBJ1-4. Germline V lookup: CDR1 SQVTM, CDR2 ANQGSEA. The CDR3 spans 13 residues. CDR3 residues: CSVQSPYNEKLFF.

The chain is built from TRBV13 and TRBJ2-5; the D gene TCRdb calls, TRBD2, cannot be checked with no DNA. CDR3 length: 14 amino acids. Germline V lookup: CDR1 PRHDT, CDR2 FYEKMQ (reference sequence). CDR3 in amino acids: CASRLALGAETQYF.

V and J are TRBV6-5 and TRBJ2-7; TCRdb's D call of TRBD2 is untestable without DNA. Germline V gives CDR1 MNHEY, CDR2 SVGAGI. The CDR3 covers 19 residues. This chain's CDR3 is CASSYPRSGIGTRPYEQYF.

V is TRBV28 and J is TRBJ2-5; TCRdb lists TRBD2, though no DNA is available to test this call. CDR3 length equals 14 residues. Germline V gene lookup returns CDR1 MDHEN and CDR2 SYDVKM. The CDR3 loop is CASSLREEQETQYF.

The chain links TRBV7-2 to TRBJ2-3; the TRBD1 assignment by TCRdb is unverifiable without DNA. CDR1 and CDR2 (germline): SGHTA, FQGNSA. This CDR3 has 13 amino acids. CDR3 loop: CASSLGPRDTQYF.

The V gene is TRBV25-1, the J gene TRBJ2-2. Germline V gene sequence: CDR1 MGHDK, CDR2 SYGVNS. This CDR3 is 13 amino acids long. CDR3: CASSAGNTGELFF.

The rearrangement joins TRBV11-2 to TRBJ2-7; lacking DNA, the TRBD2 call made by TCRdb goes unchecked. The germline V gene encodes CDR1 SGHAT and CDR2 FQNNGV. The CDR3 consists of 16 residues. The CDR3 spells CASSPQWGDARDEQYF. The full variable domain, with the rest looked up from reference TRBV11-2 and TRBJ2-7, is EAGVAQSPRYKIIEKRQSVAFWCNPISGHATLYWYQQILGQGPKLLIQFQNNGVVDDSQLPKDRFSAERLKGVDSTLKIQPAKLEDSAVYLCASSPQWGDARDEQYFGPGTRLTVT.

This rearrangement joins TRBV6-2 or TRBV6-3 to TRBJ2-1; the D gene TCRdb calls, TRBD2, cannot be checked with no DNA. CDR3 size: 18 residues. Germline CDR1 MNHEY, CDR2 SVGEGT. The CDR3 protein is CASSPGGLAGDGYNEQFF.

This chain's CDR3 is CASSQDGDRANYGYTF. The rearrangement uses TRBV3-1 and TRBJ1-2; TCRdb indicates TRBD1, and absent DNA this call remains unverified. From germline, CDR1 is LGHDT and CDR2 YNNKEL (reference sequence). The CDR3 totals 16 residues.

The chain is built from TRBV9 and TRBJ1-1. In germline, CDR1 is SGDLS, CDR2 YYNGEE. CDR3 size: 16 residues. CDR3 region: CASSAEGGPLDTEAFF. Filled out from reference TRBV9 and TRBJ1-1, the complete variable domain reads DSGVTQTPKHLITATGQRVTLRCSPRSGDLSVYWYQQSLDQGLQFLIQYYNGEERAKGNILERFSAQQFPDLHSELNLSSLELGDSALYFCASSAEGGPLDTEAFFGQGTRLTVV.

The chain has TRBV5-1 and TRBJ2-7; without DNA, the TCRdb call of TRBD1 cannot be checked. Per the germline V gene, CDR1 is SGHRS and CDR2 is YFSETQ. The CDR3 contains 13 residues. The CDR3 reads CASSLEDSNEQYF.

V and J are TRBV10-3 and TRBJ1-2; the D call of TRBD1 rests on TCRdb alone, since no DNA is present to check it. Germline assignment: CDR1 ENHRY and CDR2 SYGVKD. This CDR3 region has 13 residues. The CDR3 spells CAISGTGNNGYTF.

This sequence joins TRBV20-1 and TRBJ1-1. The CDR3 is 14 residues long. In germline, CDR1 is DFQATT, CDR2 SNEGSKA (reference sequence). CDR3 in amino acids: CSARLTVTNTEAFF.

The CDR3 loop is CSVEGASGRVSSYEQYF. The chain couples TRBV29-1 to TRBJ2-7; the TRBD2 assignment by TCRdb is unverifiable without DNA. The length of the CDR3 is 17 residues. In germline, CDR1 is SQVTM, CDR2 ANQGSEA.

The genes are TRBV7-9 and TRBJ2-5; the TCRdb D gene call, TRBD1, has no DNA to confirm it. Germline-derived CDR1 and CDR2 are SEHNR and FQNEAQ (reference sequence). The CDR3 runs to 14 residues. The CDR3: CASSLRGQGETQYF.